The text below deals with one TCR beta chain. As yet, its antigen is unknown. The same CDR3 can be traced to other DNA sequences in this sample. Repertoires were generated with immunoSEQ multiplex PCR, while TCRdb's copy carries only in-frame clones and drops some. The data hold about 2.1 million clones, with 85% to 95% observed a single time. This sample was included in a study of shared clonotypes between healthy human individuals. Study background: The plates for each donor numbered three CD4 naive, three CD4 memory, two CD8 naive and one CD8 memory.

CDR3 length equals 15 residues. In germline, CDR1 is MGHRA, CDR2 YSYEKL. Trimming cost V 0 bases and J 3 bases; bases outside gene matches: 3. Findings and limits, study-wide: Generation probabilities of non-shared clonotypes were lower (relative to those shared by all four donors).

Naive CD8 cells were CD45RO-negative, positively selected for CCR7, excluding terminally differentiated effector memory CD45RA+ cells. V gene TRBV4-1 combines with J gene TRBJ2-7; 9 positions agree with TRBD1. The receptor comes from a young man in good health. Some clones in this sample may be carry-over from other donors' samples. The material sequenced was naive CD8+ T cells from PBMCs. CDR3 nucleotide sequence: TGCGCCAGCAGCCAAGACGGGACAGGGCTCTACGAGCAGTACTTC. Amino acid sequence: CASSQDGTGLYEQYF.